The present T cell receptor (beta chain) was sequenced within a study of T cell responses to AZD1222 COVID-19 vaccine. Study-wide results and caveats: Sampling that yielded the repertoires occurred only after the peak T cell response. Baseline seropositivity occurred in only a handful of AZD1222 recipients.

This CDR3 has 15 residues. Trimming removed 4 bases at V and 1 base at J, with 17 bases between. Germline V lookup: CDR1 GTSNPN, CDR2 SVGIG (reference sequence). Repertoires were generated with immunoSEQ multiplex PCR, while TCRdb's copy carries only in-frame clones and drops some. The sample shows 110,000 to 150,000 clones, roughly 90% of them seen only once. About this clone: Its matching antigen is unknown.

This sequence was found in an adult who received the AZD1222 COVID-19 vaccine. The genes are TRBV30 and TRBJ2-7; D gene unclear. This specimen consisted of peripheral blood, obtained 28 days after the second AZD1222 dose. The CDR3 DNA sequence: TGTGCCTGGACCCTAGGGCGGTCGGAGTCCTACGAGCAGTACTTC. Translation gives CAWTLGRSESYEQYF.